Sequencing of this T cell receptor beta chain was carried out in a study of CD8 T cells in ankylosing spondylitis. This clonotype was recorded at least ten times. Antigen specificity is unknown. General study results and limits: Peripheral blood samples showed relatively rare disease-linked clones, and these clones were CD8+.

Germline loops: CDR1 SGHDT, CDR2 YYEEEE. The V gene end was trimmed by 3 bases and the J gene end by 4 bases; junction bases not matched to a gene: 8. The CDR3 spans 15 residues. In making TCR beta libraries, quantitative 5'-RACE with molecular barcodes was used. TCRdb itself ran the 5' RACE reads through MiXCR, one entry per CDR3 protein. There are roughly 250,000 distinct CDR3 sequences in the sample; around 9.2% occur only once, and under 7.5% lies in the top ten. The V gene is TRBV5-6, the J gene TRBJ2-5, with 8 bases lining up with TRBD1. The sample consisted of blood, either unsorted or a sorted T cell fraction (not recorded which). The receptor comes from a male donor with ankylosing spondylitis or in good health (not recorded which). As DNA, the CDR3 is TGTGCCAGCAGCTCGTCCCGGGACAGGACAGAGACCCAGTACTTC. Residues: CASSSSRDRTETQYF. The entire variable domain, with the rest obtained from reference TRBV5-6 and TRBJ2-5, is as follows: DAGVTQSPTHLIKTRGQQVTLRCSPKSGHDTVSWYQQALGQGPQFIFQYYEEEERQRGNFPDRFSGHQFPNYSSELNVNALLLGDSALYLCASSSSRDRTETQYFGPGTRLLVL.